These 16 T cell receptor beta chains originate from one sample sequenced in a study of T cells in women clearing cervical HPV infection. Repertoires were generated with immunoSEQ multiplex PCR, while TCRdb's copy carries only in-frame clones and drops some. This table holds tens of thousands of clones. Sequencing used blood buffy coat. The receptors were sampled from a woman between 18 and 70 years old with a cervical HPV16 infection that either progressed to CIN3+ or cleared (not recorded which).

Regarding this clone: The read ends 3 residues early relative to the CDR3; the germline J gene fills the gap. The chain has TRBV18 and TRBJ1-2; no clear D gene. Germline assignment: CDR1 KGHSH and CDR2 LQKENI. The CDR3 loop spans 15 amino acids. CDR3 sequence reads: CASSRLAGSQEAYTF. CDR3 DNA (partial): TGTGCCAGCTCTCGACTAGCGGGTTCACAAGAGGCC.

The CDR3 region is CASSAAGLTSYEQYF. Partial CDR3 DNA: TGTGCCAGCAGTGCAGCAGGGTTGACCTCCTACGAG. The V gene is TRBV2, the J gene TRBJ2-7, with D perhaps matching TRBD1 (5 bases). Read data end 3 residues before the CDR3 end; the end is taken from the germline J gene. The CDR3 contains 15 residues. V dropped 4 bases and J dropped 0 bases, with 13 bases sitting between them. Germline V gene sequence: CDR1 SNHLY, CDR2 FYNNEI.

This clone ranks as medium-sized in terms of frequency. The missing CDR3 end, 3 residues past where the read stops, is filled in from the germline J gene. This sequence joins TRBV14 and TRBJ2-4, with 9 bases lining up with TRBD2. Germline trimming cut 3 bases from V and 3 bases from J; bases unmatched to any gene: 6. This CDR3 region has 16 residues. The germline CDR1 and CDR2 sequences are SGHDN and FVKESK. The CDR3 DNA, read in part, is TGTGCCAGCAGCCACACTAGCGGGCGTGTCAAAAACATT. Translation gives CASSHTSGRVKNI. The CDR3 in full is CASSHTSGRVKNIQYF. Looking up the rest from reference TRBV14 and TRBJ2-4 gives the full variable domain: EAGVTQFPSHSVIEKGQTVTLRCDPISGHDNLYWYRRVMGKEIKFLLHFVKESKQDESGMPNNRFLAERTGGTYSTLKVQPAELEDSGVYFCASSHTSGRVKNIQYFGAGTRLSVL.

Comment on this clone: The CDR3 end lies 3 residues beyond the end of the read and is filled in from the germline J gene. The chain couples TRBV7-9 to TRBJ2-5; D gene ambiguous. The CDR3 has 12 residues. V was pared by 4 bases and J by 7 bases, with 10 bases between. Germline values: CDR1 SEHNR, CDR2 FQNEAQ (reference sequence). CDR3 sequence: CASSSRKGTQYF. Incomplete CDR3 DNA: TGTGCCAGCAGCTCCCGAAAAGGGACC.

Of note for this clone: The CDR3 end falls 3 residues outside the read, so it is completed with the germline J gene. The chain recombines TRBV18 with TRBJ1-2, with D possibly matching TRBD1 (6 bases). There are 16 residues in the CDR3. CDR1 is KGHSH, CDR2 LQKENI, per germline. CDR3 bases read: TGTGCCAGCTCACTTAAGGCAGGGGATGGCCTAGGCGAC. Its translation is CASSLKAGDGLGD. The complete CDR3 sequence is CASSLKAGDGLGDYTF.

Concerning this clone itself: The missing CDR3 end, 3 residues past where the read stops, is filled in from the germline J gene. The J gene is TRBJ1-5, the V gene TRBV28; D not certain. Per germline, CDR1 MDHEN and CDR2 SYDVKM. The CDR3 consists of 11 residues. The germline V and J ends were trimmed by 1 base and 7 bases, with 2 bases remaining between them. CDR3 DNA, as far as it was read: TGTGCCAGCAGTTTATCGCAGCCC. It translates to CASSLSQP. The full CDR3 is CASSLSQPQHF.

Details on this clone: From the germline J gene comes the end of the CDR3, since the read stops 3 residues before it. At the DNA level, this CDR3 is encoded by other sequences in the same sample as well. The J gene is TRBJ2-2, the V gene TRBV5-6, with TRBD1 as a possible D gene (5 bases). Trimming shortened V by 2 bases and J by 3 bases, and 11 bases separated the two germline ends. The CDR3 has 15 residues. Germline V lookup: CDR1 SGHDT, CDR2 YYEEEE. The DNA read from the CDR3 is TGTGCCAGCAGCTTAGTGCAGGGCGACACCGGGGAG. It yields the protein CASSLVQGDTGE. Given in full, the CDR3 is CASSLVQGDTGELFF.

As concerns this clone: The read terminates 3 residues ahead of where the CDR3 ends, so the germline J gene completes it. The chain combines TRBV27 with TRBJ2-5; a possible D gene is TRBD1 (6 bases). Germline CDR1 reads MNHEY; CDR2 reads SMNVEV (reference sequence). The CDR3 runs 16 residues. V shed 0 bases and J shed 0 bases, with 11 bases lying between them. CDR3 region: CASSLSWAGDQETQYF. Incomplete CDR3 DNA: TGTGCCAGCAGTTTATCGTGGGCAGGGGACCAAGAGACC.

By frequency, this clone registers medium-sized (0.01 to 0.1%). The CDR3 goes on 3 residues after the read ends, and that part is filled in from the germline J gene. The chain links TRBV19 to TRBJ2-7; 8 bases align to TRBD1. The V gene's germline CDR1 is LNHDA and CDR2 SQIVND (reference sequence). This CDR3 has 13 amino acids. With V trimmed by 6 bases and J by 3 bases, 4 bases remained unmatched. Partial CDR3 DNA: TGTGCCAGTAGCCGACAGGGGTTCTACGAG. It translates to CASSRQGFYE. The complete CDR3 protein is CASSRQGFYEQYF.

Note on this clone: The read halts 3 residues ahead of the CDR3 end, with the missing end drawn from the germline J gene. The rearrangement uses TRBV30 and TRBJ1-3, with 9 bases matching TRBD1. Germline V gene lookup returns CDR1 GTSNPN and CDR2 SVGIG (reference sequence). The V and J ends lost 7 bases and 3 bases, in that order; junction bases with no gene match: 4. There are 13 residues in the CDR3. The chain's CDR3 is CAYTGGGGNTIYF. The CDR3 DNA, read in part, is TGTGCCTACACAGGGGGCGGTGGAAACACC.

Remarks on this clone: The CDR3 is cut off 3 residues early in the read; its end comes from the germline J gene. The same CDR3 can be traced to other DNA sequences in this sample. This rearrangement joins TRBV20-1 to TRBJ2-7, with TRBD1 matching over 10 bases. With 5 bases clipped from V and 6 bases from J, the junction kept 7 bases outside the gene matches. From germline, CDR1 is DFQATT and CDR2 SNEGSKA (reference sequence). The CDR3 is 13 residues long. The CDR3 sequence: CSAPGQGLPEQYF. The CDR3 bases that were read are TGCAGTGCTCCGGGACAGGGGCTGCCCGAG.

To note about this clone: The CDR3 extends 3 residues past the end of the read, so its final part is completed from the germline J gene. This chain uses TRBV29-1 with TRBJ1-5; the D is unclear. The V end was cut by 7 bases, the J end by 3 bases, with 10 bases between. This CDR3 contains 12 residues. Germline CDR1 reads SQVTM; CDR2 reads ANQGSEA. CDR3 amino acids: CSAGLPNQPQHF. CDR3 DNA (partial): TGCAGCGCTGGACTGCCCAATCAGCCC.

Details on this clone: From the germline J gene comes the end of the CDR3, since the read stops 3 residues before it. The chain links TRBV5-1 to TRBJ1-2; 9 bases fit TRBD1. The CDR3 runs to 14 residues. Germline lookup yields CDR1 SGHRS and CDR2 YFSETQ. The CDR3 sequence is CASSGGTGPRGYTF. The sequenced part of the CDR3 DNA is TGCGCCAGCAGCGGCGGGACAGGGCCCCGGGGC.

Points on this clone: The read falls 3 residues short of the CDR3 end, and the missing part is taken from the germline J gene. The chain is built from TRBV20-1 and TRBJ2-1, with 13 positions matching TRBD2. There are 14 residues in the CDR3. The V gene end was trimmed by 6 bases and the J gene end by 4 bases; junction bases not matched to a gene: 3. Germline CDR1 reads DFQATT; CDR2 reads SNEGSKA (reference sequence). The CDR3 protein is CSAQTSGRYNEQFF. The sequenced CDR3 bases are TGCAGTGCCCAGACTAGCGGGAGGTACAATGAG.

As concerns this clone: The read terminates 3 residues before the CDR3 end, so the remaining end is supplied by the germline J gene. The chain combines TRBV10-1 with TRBJ1-1, with TRBD1 identical over 8 bases. The J segment lost 5 bases and the V segment lost 5 bases, leaving 7 bases of the junction unmatched. Germline CDR1 WNHNN, CDR2 SYGVQD (reference sequence). The CDR3 has 14 residues. The sequenced part of the CDR3 DNA is TGCGCCAGCAGTAAGGACAGGGTTATAACTGAA. Protein product: CASSKDRVITE. The full CDR3 reads CASSKDRVITEAFF.

Concerning this clone itself: The CDR3 extends 3 residues past the end of the read, so its final part is completed from the germline J gene. The chain is built from TRBV5-1 and TRBJ2-2; possible D gene TRBD2, 5 bases. The CDR3 totals 17 residues. Trimming shortened V by 0 bases and J by 6 bases, and 18 bases separated the two germline ends. CDR1 is SGHRS and CDR2 is YFSETQ in the germline V gene. The chain's CDR3 is CASSLDPTRGPAGELFF. The sequenced part of the CDR3 DNA is TGCGCCAGCAGCTTGGATCCAACTAGAGGTCCGGCCGGGGAG.